This T cell receptor beta chain was profiled in a study of blood T cell repertoires in COVID-19. Study information: From the United States, Italy and Spain came samples of acute and convalescent COVID-19. PBMCs, B-cell-depleted T cells, or T cells were the source of the cDNA or gDNA that made up the material.

In the source study's methods: Scientists estimated how many nucleated cells there were by amplifying reference gene primers. The data were produced by immunoSEQ multiplex PCR, yet TCRdb's version contains in-frame clones alone and is incomplete. The V and J calls and the clone size are those of that table, but D and trimming were determined from the DNA. The data hold hundreds of thousands of clones, with about 86% observed a single time. Germline assignment: CDR1 SGHRS and CDR2 YFSETQ. V lost 4 bases and J lost 3; bases outside the gene matches: 2. The CDR3 is 13 amino acids. The sample consisted of peripheral blood. The chain employs TRBV5-1 and TRBJ2-5; 8 bases map to TRBD1. This TCR was recovered from a woman aged 30 to 39 who had recovered from COVID-19. The CDR3 protein is CASSRGQEETQYF. CDR3 bases: TGCGCCAGCAGCCGGGGACAGGAAGAGACCCAGTACTTC.